This T cell receptor beta chain stems from a study of regulatory T cells in long-lasting Graves disease. Study observations and caveats: A limited number of samples was an acknowledged limitation. Rather than thyroid tissue, only peripheral blood underwent study.

Time point defined: newly diagnosed GD, antithyroid drugs for less than 3 months. PBMCs were the source of the RNA used for TCR sequencing. This clonotype came up many times. The antigen remains undetermined. Relative to the germline gene, one junction end is altered; a read error may explain this. The V gene's germline CDR1 is DFQATT and CDR2 SNEGSKA (reference sequence). The CDR3 is made up of 10 amino acids. To make TCR beta libraries, researchers used iRepertoire HTBI primers and Arm-PCR of CDR3 regions. TCRdb re-derived calls from the multiplex PCR reads in MiXCR, one entry per CDR3 protein. The table lists 500,000 or so distinct CDR3 sequences, around 15% of them singletons, with 12% in the top ten. This same sample was also taken into another study, of T cells in Graves' hyperthyroidism and ophthalmopathy. As that report states: Clinical symptoms, serum thyroxine and TRAb, thyroid ultrasound and orbital computed tomography were used for the diagnoses. Stable hyperthyroidism was told apart from ophthalmopathy by a model built on 13 V-J features.

This receptor was identified in a man aged 35-49 years with Graves disease. The chain has TRBV20-1 and TRBJ2-7, with TRBD1 matching 7 bases. This material consisted of peripheral blood mononuclear cells (PBMCs), taken at new diagnosis, from a patient treated with antithyroid drugs. The CDR3 loop reads CSASDDRANF. CDR3 in DNA: TGCAGTGCTAGTGATGACAGGGCCAACTTC.